Listed below are T cell receptor beta chains from one sample, sequenced in a study of Ad26.COV2.S vaccination and SARS-CoV-2 variants. Libraries were prepared by immunoSEQ multiplex PCR; TCRdb keeps only in-frame clonotypes and omits some of them. Among 360,000 or so clones listed, roughly 91% were seen once. The sequences come from peripheral blood, collected in a trial of Ad26.COV2.S vaccine versus placebo. These receptors all stem from a person aged 18-65 years who received the Ad26.COV2.S COVID-19 vaccine or a placebo. Each CDR3 is given with its conserved first and last residue. A D gene is named only where the DNA matches it firmly.

v_gene: TRBV4-2; d_gene: TRBD2; j_gene: TRBJ2-2; CDR3aa: CASRASGPTGELFF
v_gene: TRBV11-2; d_gene: .; j_gene: TRBJ1-1; CDR3aa: CASSLVPWNTEAFF
v_gene: TRBV30; d_gene: TRBD1; j_gene: TRBJ1-6; CDR3aa: CAWNRDRVSPLHF
v_gene: TRBV5-6; d_gene: .; j_gene: TRBJ2-7; CDR3aa: CASSLMGNEQYF
v_gene: TRBV6-1; d_gene: .; j_gene: TRBJ1-4; CDR3aa: CASSELGARAEKLFF
v_gene: TRBV4-2; d_gene: TRBD2; j_gene: TRBJ2-3; CDR3aa: CASSQMVSGGALTDTQYF
v_gene: TRBV5-1; d_gene: .; j_gene: TRBJ1-1; CDR3aa: CASSLDGMNTEAFF
v_gene: TRBV14; d_gene: .; j_gene: TRBJ1-2; CDR3aa: CASSHPLGRGGYTF
v_gene: TRBV11-2; d_gene: .; j_gene: TRBJ1-1; CDR3aa: CASSLGYGQPVNTEAFF
v_gene: TRBV9; d_gene: .; j_gene: TRBJ1-1; CDR3aa: CASSAWGPNTEAFF
v_gene: TRBV7-3; d_gene: TRBD1; j_gene: TRBJ1-2; CDR3aa: CASSPQAGGGNYGYTF
v_gene: TRBV9; d_gene: .; j_gene: TRBJ1-2; CDR3aa: CASSRDVELYGYTF
v_gene: TRBV9; d_gene: .; j_gene: TRBJ2-1; CDR3aa: CASSLRTGDFYNEQFF
v_gene: TRBV4-1; d_gene: .; j_gene: TRBJ1-5; CDR3aa: CASSRGQFNQPQHF
v_gene: TRBV5-4; d_gene: .; j_gene: TRBJ1-4; CDR3aa: CASSPGQGRNEKLFF
v_gene: TRBV14; d_gene: TRBD1; j_gene: TRBJ1-1; CDR3aa: CASSPRQGAWNTEAFF
v_gene: TRBV4-2; d_gene: .; j_gene: TRBJ2-1; CDR3aa: CASSQLGGATSEQFF
v_gene: TRBV7-6; d_gene: .; j_gene: TRBJ2-3; CDR3aa: CASSRLDTDTQYF
v_gene: TRBV7-8; d_gene: .; j_gene: TRBJ2-6; CDR3aa: CASSSRSSGANVLTF
v_gene: TRBV7-9; d_gene: .; j_gene: TRBJ2-3; CDR3aa: CASSPPRLHPSTDTQYF
v_gene: TRBV5-1; d_gene: TRBD1; j_gene: TRBJ1-2; CDR3aa: CASSRTGINYGYTF
v_gene: TRBV27; d_gene: .; j_gene: TRBJ2-3; CDR3aa: CASSRVGRDTDTQYF
v_gene: TRBV5-1; d_gene: .; j_gene: TRBJ1-5; CDR3aa: CASSLGDGEVQPQHF
v_gene: TRBV11-2; d_gene: TRBD1; j_gene: TRBJ2-7; CDR3aa: CASSLGTGFSYEQYF
v_gene: TRBV15; d_gene: .; j_gene: TRBJ1-3; CDR3aa: CATSSGFSGNTIYF
v_gene: TRBV4-3; d_gene: .; j_gene: TRBJ2-1; CDR3aa: CASPHEQFF
v_gene: TRBV30; d_gene: TRBD1; j_gene: TRBJ1-2; CDR3aa: CAWSATRTGDFYGYTF
v_gene: TRBV6-5; d_gene: .; j_gene: TRBJ2-3; CDR3aa: CASSYSGDGTDTQYF
v_gene: TRBV9; d_gene: .; j_gene: TRBJ2-5; CDR3aa: CASSTPHLGGPGVPVETQYF
v_gene: TRBV25-1; d_gene: .; j_gene: TRBJ1-1; CDR3aa: CASSEYNEGAEAFF
v_gene: TRBV18; d_gene: .; j_gene: TRBJ1-2; CDR3aa: CASSPPSVNYGYTF
v_gene: TRBV18; d_gene: .; j_gene: TRBJ1-1; CDR3aa: CASSPPSVNTEAFF
v_gene: TRBV6-6; d_gene: TRBD1; j_gene: TRBJ1-1; CDR3aa: CASRFQGQGRTEAFF
v_gene: TRBV7-2; d_gene: .; j_gene: TRBJ1-2; CDR3aa: CASSPGTPEGVGYTF
v_gene: TRBV13; d_gene: TRBD1; j_gene: TRBJ1-1; CDR3aa: CASSMTGGVTEAFF
v_gene: TRBV3-1/TRBV3-2; d_gene: TRBD1; j_gene: TRBJ2-1; CDR3aa: CASSQVPGTGMWQFF
v_gene: TRBV5-4; d_gene: TRBD1; j_gene: TRBJ1-6; CDR3aa: CASSLEGGTSPLHF
v_gene: TRBV4-1; d_gene: TRBD2; j_gene: TRBJ2-3; CDR3aa: CASSQGRLAGPHTQYF
v_gene: TRBV2; d_gene: .; j_gene: TRBJ1-2; CDR3aa: CASSESGYGYTF
v_gene: TRBV2; d_gene: .; j_gene: TRBJ1-3; CDR3aa: CASSEGRVSGNTIYF
v_gene: TRBV10-3; d_gene: .; j_gene: TRBJ1-4; CDR3aa: CAISEGRERNEKLFF
v_gene: TRBV5-1; d_gene: .; j_gene: TRBJ2-6; CDR3aa: CASSPEDPNVLTF
v_gene: TRBV9; d_gene: .; j_gene: TRBJ1-1; CDR3aa: CASSVGQGDTEAFF